These 17 T cell receptor beta chains originate from one sample sequenced in a study of T cells expressing NK-cell markers. Using the 5' RACE reads, TCRdb records one entry per CDR3 protein without DNA. The sample has over 150,000 distinct CDR3 sequences, and its top ten clones hold 30% to 45%. The material sequenced was blood T cells: a sorted CD56 or NKG2C T cell subset, CD4+ or CD8+ T cells, or bulk PBMC T cells (not recorded which). These receptors were taken from a woman aged 45-59 years in good health.

The chain combines TRBV29-1 with TRBJ2-7; without DNA, the TCRdb call of TRBD1 cannot be checked. CDR1 SQVTM and CDR2 ANQGSEA come from the germline V gene. The CDR3 runs 12 residues. The CDR3 protein is CSVGGGWYEQYF.

This sequence joins TRBV11-2 and TRBJ2-1; the D call of TRBD1 rests on TCRdb alone, since no DNA is present to check it. CDR3 size: 15 residues. Germline CDR1 is SGHAT and CDR2 is FQNNGV. CDR3 residues: CASRQEVSSYNEQFF.

This chain's CDR3 is CASSLGLGVVATQYF. J is TRBJ2-5 and V is TRBV27; without DNA, the TCRdb call of TRBD1 cannot be checked. Germline V CDR1 and CDR2: MNHEY, SMNVEV (reference sequence). This CDR3 has 15 residues.

The V gene is TRBV12-3 or TRBV12-4, the J gene TRBJ2-5. The CDR3 runs to 15 residues. CDR3 sequence reads: CASSFSGSLGETQYF.

V usage is TRBV6-4 and J usage is TRBJ2-3; TCRdb's assignment of TRBD2 cannot be checked, as there is no DNA. Germline V gives CDR1 MRHNA, CDR2 SNTAGT. This CDR3 has 16 residues. Here the CDR3 reads CASSDLSGSGADTQYF.

The J gene is TRBJ2-3, the V gene TRBV2; the D call of TRBD2 rests on TCRdb alone, since no DNA is present to check it. The CDR3 spans 15 residues. Looked up from germline, CDR1 is SNHLY and CDR2 is FYNNEI. The CDR3: CASFLGLAGADTQYF.

This chain links TRBV3-1 with TRBJ2-5; TCRdb gives TRBD2 as the D gene, but with no DNA this cannot be confirmed. CDR3 length: 15 amino acids. Germline CDR1 and CDR2: LGHDT and YNNKEL (reference sequence). The CDR3 loop reads CASSQDFSGIETQYF.

The chain recombines TRBV27 with TRBJ2-2; checking the TCRdb D call of TRBD1 is not possible without DNA. The CDR3 spans 17 residues. In germline, CDR1 is MNHEY, CDR2 SMNVEV (reference sequence). The CDR3 sequence: CASSYLTGGTDTGELFF.

This chain links TRBV10-2 with TRBJ2-5; the D gene TCRdb calls, TRBD1, cannot be checked with no DNA. CDR3 length equals 15 residues. The germline gives CDR1 WSHSY, CDR2 SAAADI. The CDR3 sequence is CASSESLAAPGTQYF.

The J gene is TRBJ2-5, the V gene TRBV12-3 or TRBV12-4; TCRdb designates TRBD1, a call that cannot be tested without DNA. The CDR3 sequence is 16 residues long. The CDR3 sequence is CASSFPTGGYGETQYF.

This chain links TRBV5-1 with TRBJ1-1; TCRdb calls TRBD1, which cannot be checked without DNA. CDR3 length equals 13 residues. Germline-derived CDR1 and CDR2 are SGHRS and YFSETQ. This chain's CDR3 is CASSAGGATEAFF.

The chain uses TRBV3-1 and TRBJ2-3. Germline CDR1 reads LGHDT; CDR2 reads YNNKEL (reference sequence). The CDR3 extends over 14 amino acids. Here the CDR3 reads CASSQGTRTDTQYF.

V and J are TRBV6-1 and TRBJ2-1; there is no DNA to check the TCRdb D call of TRBD2. This CDR3 has 16 residues. CDR1 MNHNS and CDR2 SASEGT come from the germline V gene. The CDR3 region is CASSKSSGREYNEQFF.

V usage is TRBV20-1 and J usage is TRBJ2-4; TCRdb designates TRBD1, a call that cannot be tested without DNA. This CDR3 has 15 residues. Germline loops: CDR1 DFQATT, CDR2 SNEGSKA (reference sequence). CDR3 residues: CSATRGEGTKNIQYF.

The V call is TRBV5-1, the J call TRBJ2-1. In germline, CDR1 is SGHRS, CDR2 YFSETQ. The CDR3 has 16 amino acids. CDR3 region: CASSFDDMSSYNEQFF.

The rearrangement uses TRBV11-2 and TRBJ2-3. The germline V gene encodes CDR1 SGHAT and CDR2 FQNNGV. CDR3 length: 15 amino acids. The CDR3 protein is CASSLAVVGPDTQYF.

This sequence joins TRBV14 and TRBJ2-1; TCRdb designates TRBD1, a call that cannot be tested without DNA. Germline V gene lookup returns CDR1 SGHDN and CDR2 FVKESK. CDR3 length equals 16 residues. The chain's CDR3 is CASSQGAGVSYNEQFF.